This TCR beta chain is drawn from a study of technical replicates of blood from a few donors. From germline, CDR1 is SGHTA and CDR2 FQGTGA. Trimming pared 4 bases from V and 6 bases from J, leaving 10 bases between. The CDR3 length is 13 residues. This clone appeared a few times. The repertoire was sequenced with immunoSEQ multiplex PCR; TCRdb's copy has only in-frame clones and lacks some. Found here are around 68,000 clones, 95% to 97% of them singletons; the top ten hold roughly 0.26%. The clonotype originates from a human donor in good health. Sequenced: T cells isolated from PBMCs. This chain connects TRBV7-3 to TRBJ2-1; D is possibly TRBD2 (5 bases). The DNA for the CDR3 is TGTGCCAGCAGCTCGGGATACGGCAATGAGCAGTTCTTC. Protein: CASSSGYGNEQFF.